This T cell receptor (beta chain) was documented in a study of beta chain features in type 1 diabetes. Overall study context: The study found patients and healthy donors alike in age, gender and cell yields. Overall study results and limits: A definitive answer on HLA type influencing TCRB rearrangement was not reached here. Compared with healthy donors, patients appeared to share more similar naive, central memory and regulatory TCRB repertoires. Shorter TCRB CDR3s, moderately but significantly so, were found in Type 1 diabetes patients in all four CD4+ subsets.

CDR3 length: 14 amino acids. CDR1 is MNHEY, CDR2 SMNVEV, per germline (reference sequence). V gave up 4 bases and J gave up 5 bases; unmatched junction bases: 5. The whole isolated RNA underwent reverse transcription, so sequencing captured expressed TCRB transcripts. Libraries were prepared by immunoSEQ multiplex PCR; TCRdb keeps only in-frame clonotypes and omits some of them. The table includes fewer than 300,000 clones, around 9.9% detected once. The sample holds a few counts of this clone. Its specificity is unknown. Using CD45RO/CCR7/CD25/CD127/CD95/CD27, CD4+ naive, central memory, regulatory and stem cell-like memory cells were sorted.

This receptor was identified in a man in his thirties or forties with type 1 diabetes. J is TRBJ1-5 and V is TRBV27; 7 bases align to TRBD1. The sequencing sample was made of naive CD4+ T cells from blood. This CDR3 reads CASSSYRGHQPQHF. In DNA, the CDR3 is TGTGCCAGCAGTTCTTACAGGGGCCATCAGCCCCAGCATTTT.